A single sample is the source of the 17 T cell receptor beta chains below, sequenced in a study of cytomegalovirus exposure and HLA in healthy donors (dated by TCRdb to the late 2010s). Libraries were prepared through the immunoSEQ multiplex PCR assay. A mixture of 60 forward primers for TCR Vbeta segments and 13 reverse primers for TCR Jbeta segments was used in the multiplex PCR. Entries here come from immuneACCESS through TCRdb and include only in-frame sequences with V and J called. Some clones fail to appear in such tables; in the studies checked, an unresolved V gene covers under half of the shortfall, and the cause of the remainder is unknown. In this sample the table shows some 180,000 clones, approximately 80% of which occur a single time. The ten largest clones capture roughly 1.6% of the sample. The sample was PBMCs. These receptors were collected from a man younger than 30 in good health and CMV-seronegative.

The chain carries TRBV9 and TRBJ1-1; D remains ambiguous. The V end lost 3 bases, the J end lost 3 bases, and 12 bases lay between the germline ends. CDR3 length equals 14 residues. Germline values: CDR1 SGDLS, CDR2 YYNGEE. The CDR3 loop is CASSGHIDDTEAFF. DNA for the CDR3: TGTGCCAGCAGCGGACACATCGATGACACTGAAGCTTTCTTT.

A few counts support this clone. The gene calls are TRBV28 and TRBJ1-1; perhaps TRBD1 as D (6 bases). Germline V gives CDR1 MDHEN, CDR2 SYDVKM. There are 15 residues in the CDR3. V dropped 8 bases and J dropped 0 bases, with 16 bases sitting between them. CDR3 residues: CASEQGGRMNTEAFF. Written as DNA, the CDR3 is TGTGCCAGCGAACAGGGCGGACGGATGAACACTGAAGCTTTCTTT.

The chain has TRBV28 and TRBJ2-7; the D gene is possibly TRBD1 (5 bases). Germline V gene sequence: CDR1 MDHEN, CDR2 SYDVKM. CDR3 size: 14 residues. The CDR3 nucleotides are TGTGTCACATGGGCAGGGCCTAGCTCCTACGAGCAGTACTTC. Translating it yields CVTWAGPSSYEQYF.

The chain recombines TRBV5-6 with TRBJ1-5, with D unresolved. Trimming took 4 bases from V and 5 from J, leaving 10 bases between them. Looked up from germline, CDR1 is SGHDT and CDR2 is YYEEEE. CDR3 length: 13 amino acids. Written as DNA, the CDR3 is TGTGCCAGCAGCATGACTCAACATCAGCCCCAGCATTTT. Amino acid sequence: CASSMTQHQPQHF.

This clone appeared a single time. The V and J genes are TRBV7-8 and TRBJ1-5, with 9 bases fitting TRBD1. CDR1 and CDR2 from the germline V gene are SGHVS and FQNEAQ. With V trimmed by 5 bases and J by 5 bases, 4 bases remained unmatched. There are 14 residues in the CDR3. The CDR3 region is CASSRTGGDQPQHF. CDR3 sequence (DNA): TGTGCCAGCAGCCGAACAGGGGGCGATCAGCCCCAGCATTTT.

CDR3 residues: CASTVWQGPAINTEAFF. Written as DNA, the CDR3 is TGTGCCAGTACCGTGTGGCAGGGCCCCGCCATTAACACTGAAGCTTTCTTT. The chain links TRBV19 to TRBJ1-1, with D possibly being TRBD1 (5 bases). The germline V gene has CDR1 LNHDA and CDR2 SQIVND (reference sequence). This CDR3 has 17 amino acids. The germline V and J ends were trimmed by 7 bases and 2 bases, with 23 bases remaining between them.

The chain is built from TRBV28 and TRBJ1-5; D gene unclear. CDR3 length equals 15 residues. V lost 5 bases to trimming and J lost 0 bases, with 11 bases between them. Germline V gene sequence: CDR1 MDHEN, CDR2 SYDVKM. DNA for the CDR3: TGTGCCAGCAGTCTGACAAGCTATAGCAATCAGCCCCAGCATTTT. Its protein is CASSLTSYSNQPQHF. Complete variable domain (other parts from reference TRBV28 and TRBJ1-5): DVKVTQSSRYLVKRTGEKVFLECVQDMDHENMFWYRQDPGLGLRLIYFSYDVKMKEKGDIPEGYSVSREKKERFSLILESASTNQTSMYLCASSLTSYSNQPQHFGDGTRLSIL.

The chain is built from TRBV29-1 and TRBJ2-3; the match to TRBD2 covers 13 bases. With V trimmed by 3 bases and J by 6 bases, 9 bases remained unmatched. The length of the CDR3 is 16 residues. Germline CDR1 is SQVTM and CDR2 is ANQGSEA. CDR3 loop: CSVETLTGLAGDTQYF. The CDR3 bases are TGCAGCGTTGAGACATTGACGGGACTAGCGGGGGATACGCAGTATTTT.

The chain uses TRBV27 and TRBJ2-1; no clear D gene. The CDR3 consists of 14 residues. V was clipped by 7 bases and J by 0 bases, with 10 bases between them. The germline gives CDR1 MNHEY, CDR2 SMNVEV (reference sequence). The CDR3 DNA is TGTGCCAGCATGACTCCCGGCTCCTACAATGAGCAGTTCTTC. Amino acids: CASMTPGSYNEQFF.

Remarks on this clone: One junction end disagrees with the germline gene, perhaps due to a read error. J is TRBJ2-1 and V is TRBV7-7, with D possibly matching TRBD2 (5 bases). There are 14 residues in the CDR3. The germline CDR1 and CDR2 sequences are SSHAT and FNYEAQ (reference sequence). This CDR3 is CASSRGLPGNEQFF. DNA of the CDR3: TGTGCTAGCAGCCGCGGACTCCCCGGCAATGAGCAGTTCTTC.

The chain recombines TRBV6-6 with TRBJ1-1, with TRBD1 matching 7 bases. The CDR3 covers 16 residues. V shed 6 bases, J shed 4 bases, and the junction held 14 bases outside the gene matches. CDR1 is MNHNY and CDR2 is SVGAGI in the germline V gene (reference sequence). This CDR3 is CASRINRGGRSTEAFF. CDR3 coding DNA: TGTGCCAGCAGAATTAACAGGGGTGGGCGGTCCACTGAAGCTTTCTTT.

This clone showed up just a few times. The V gene is TRBV30, the J gene TRBJ2-7; 9 bases agree with TRBD1. This CDR3 comprises 14 residues. The V gene end was trimmed by 3 bases and the J gene end by 2 bases; junction bases not matched to a gene: 5. CDR1 is GTSNPN, CDR2 SVGIG, per germline (reference sequence). CDR3 in DNA: TGTGCCTGGAGCCGGGACAGGGAAACCTACGAGCAGTACTTC. Translated, it gives CAWSRDRETYEQYF.

The CDR3 sequence is CSVESRGSYYGYTF. The CDR3 DNA reads as TGCAGCGTTGAGTCTCGGGGAAGTTACTATGGCTACACCTTC. V and J are TRBV29-1 and TRBJ1-2; D is unclear. V lost 3 bases to trimming and J lost 3 bases, with 14 bases between them. CDR1 and CDR2 (germline): SQVTM, ANQGSEA. The length of the CDR3 is 14 residues.

The V call is TRBV6-1, the J call TRBJ2-7; D possibly corresponds to TRBD1 (6 bases). Germline V gene sequence: CDR1 MNHNS, CDR2 SASEGT. There are 13 residues in the CDR3. V gave up 5 bases and J gave up 5 bases, with 13 bases separating them. CDR3 coding DNA: TGTGCCAGCAGTTATACCAGGGACAACGAGCAGTACTTC. This gives the protein CASSYTRDNEQYF.

The V gene is TRBV27, the J gene TRBJ2-3; 10 bases align to TRBD2. This CDR3 has 16 amino acids. After removal of 6 bases from V and 1 base from J, the junction contained 7 bases not matched to a gene. From germline, CDR1 is MNHEY and CDR2 SMNVEV (reference sequence). In DNA, the CDR3 is TGTGCCAGCAGCTTAGCGGGGGGAAGGGGCACAGATACGCAGTATTTT. This gives the protein CASSLAGGRGTDTQYF.

The V gene is TRBV6-1, the J gene TRBJ1-5; TRBD1 is a possible D gene (5 bases). CDR1 is MNHNS and CDR2 is SASEGT in the germline V gene. The CDR3 length is 16 residues. V was pared by 2 bases and J by 0 bases, with 11 bases between. This CDR3 reads CASSESTAYSNQPQHF. CDR3 coding DNA: TGTGCCAGCAGTGAATCGACAGCATATAGCAATCAGCCCCAGCATTTT.

This clone showed up just a few times. The genes are TRBV28 and TRBJ1-2; TRBD1 is a possible D gene (5 bases). The length of the CDR3 is 15 residues. Trimming removed 4 bases from V and 3 bases from J, with 15 bases in between. The germline gives CDR1 MDHEN, CDR2 SYDVKM. CDR3 sequence: CASSSGGEGDYGYTF. CDR3 DNA: TGTGCCAGCAGTTCCGGGGGGGAGGGCGACTATGGCTACACCTTC.